The TCR beta chain described here comes from a study of chemoradiotherapy in HPV16-positive cancers (dated by TCRdb to between 2020 and 2023). Regarding the complete study: Using functional T-cell assays on cells from two HPV16-positive patients, the researchers defined candidate HPV-specific T-cell clones and common TCR motifs. The study asked whether T-cell immunity to the HPV oncoproteins E6 and E7 changes during chemoradiotherapy and whether this immunity affects survival. TCR repertoires from roughly 87 patients with HPV-related cancers were then used to track the candidate HPV-specific TCRs and motifs. Here is what the overall study found, with its caveats: The functional definition of HPV-specific T cells came from only a couple of HPV16-positive patients, and the survival association was reported for HPV16-positive patients. Among HPV16-positive patients, expansion of HPV-responsive T cells during chemoradiotherapy was associated with better recurrence-free survival. Expansion of candidate HPV-specific clones and E7-related TCR motifs was observed in the tumor microenvironment during treatment, whereas no such expansion was observed for non-HPV-specific T cells.

Repertoires were sampled multiple times during chemoradiotherapy, which allowed clonal expansion in the tumor microenvironment to be followed. The CDR3 holds 16 amino acids from the cysteine to the phenylalanine. Left in the record is the CDR3 DNA by itself, 48 bases read in frame from the first base. Reading the germline V gene gives CDR1 LGHNA and CDR2 YSLEER. Deletion took 0 bases off V and 2 bases off J, with a span of 13 bases between the germline ends. Of note for this clone: Its antigen remains unidentified. Base qualities are not recorded, but no much larger clone differs from it by a single base.

Library construction relied on the immunoSEQ multiplex PCR assay. TCRdb carries this immuneACCESS record with in-frame sequences only. Its versions omit some clonotypes, under half of them owing to an unresolved V gene in the studies checked, with the rest unexplained. Within this sample are 15,000 to 20,000 clones, with about 80% of them counted one time only. The ten top clones hold around 3.8% of the sample. Rearrangement joined TRBV4-3 to TRBJ1-2; TRBD1 is a possible D gene, resting on 5 matching bases. The TCR was taken from a human donor with HPV-associated anogenital cancer. Sequenced here: blood, sampled from a patient who underwent chemoradiotherapy. Here the CDR3 is given as CASSQDVGGSNYGYTF. Read as DNA, the sequence is TGCGCCAGCAGCCAAGATGTGGGGGGATCCAACTATGGCTACACCTTC.